This TCR beta chain comes out of a study of CD8+CD57+ T cells in acquired aplastic anemia. Study-level background: Yields of DNA that came from sorted CD4+ and CD8+ cells averaged roughly 3.2 ug.

Only patients with CD8+CD57+ cell expansion on flow cytometry were chosen for sequencing. Patients had received no therapy at the time of blood sampling. Findings and caveats of the study: Patient and control CD8+ Simpson's diversity was not significantly different.

As to this clonotype: The antigen is undetermined. The germline gene is not matched at one end of the junction; a read error may be the cause.

This CDR3 has 15 residues. In germline, CDR1 is SGDLS, CDR2 YYNGEE. The study profiled TCR beta VDJ and CDR3 using genomic DNA as template. Each CDR3 protein gets one entry after TCRdb re-called the reads with MiXCR. The sample shows 260,000 or so distinct CDR3 sequences, around 82% of them seen only once. The chain employs TRBV9 and TRBJ2-1; D is uncertain. The sequenced sample consisted of sorted CD4+, CD8+, or CD8+CD57+ T cells (not recorded which) from PBMCs. The sequence was obtained from a human donor with aplastic anemia. The chain's CDR3 is CASSVAGEAYNAQFF. The CDR3, as DNA: TGTGCCAGTAGTGTAGCTGGCGAAGCCTACAATGCGCAGTTCTTC.